This TCR beta chain was recovered during a study of Graves' ophthalmopathy and Graves' hyperthyroidism. Scientists amplified the TCR beta CDR3 regions from RNA transcripts. HTBI-primed RT-PCR formed the first round, and a multiplex PCR formed the second. Using its own MiXCR run on the multiplex PCR reads, TCRdb lists one record per CDR3 protein. This sample has roughly 600,000 distinct CDR3 sequences, with less than 45% found just once. Germline CDR1 is SGHVT and CDR2 is SQSDAQ. V was clipped by 8 bases and J by 5 bases, with 18 bases between them. There are 14 residues in the CDR3. The gene calls are TRBV7-4 and TRBJ2-5; D unclear. This receptor was taken from an adult man with Graves' hyperthyroidism. Sequencing was carried out using peripheral blood or thyroid tissue (not recorded which). DNA for the CDR3: TGTGCCAGCGGTTCCAATGCAGGAAGGGAGACCCAGTACTTC. Protein sequence: CASGSNAGRETQYF.